The 17 T cell receptor beta chains below were found in one sample sequenced in a study of cytomegalovirus exposure and HLA in healthy donors (TCRdb year 2017). Library preparation was by the immunoSEQ multiplex PCR assay. For the multiplex PCR, a mixture combining 60 forward primers for TCR Vbeta segments and 13 reverse primers for TCR Jbeta segments was used. The clones in this table, taken by TCRdb from immuneACCESS, are in-frame only. Not every clone is retained; where verified, under half of the shortfall comes from an unresolved V gene, and the cause of the rest is unknown. For this sample the table gives around 100,000 clones, of which 75% to 80% were detected only once. In total, the top ten clones hold 4.5% to 5.5% of the sample. Material for sequencing was PBMCs. The receptors were sampled from a woman in her thirties or forties in good health and CMV-seropositive.

V and J are TRBV5-6 and TRBJ2-7, with 7 bases lining up with TRBD1. Losses at the gene ends were 7 bases for V and 3 bases for J; bases not matched to a gene: 10. The germline gives CDR1 SGHDT, CDR2 YYEEEE. The CDR3 loop spans 14 amino acids. CDR3 DNA: TGTGCCAGCGGCAACAGGGACAGAGTCTACGAGCAGTACTTC. This translates into CASGNRDRVYEQYF. The full variable domain, its missing parts supplied by reference TRBV5-6 and TRBJ2-7, is DAGVTQSPTHLIKTRGQQVTLRCSPKSGHDTVSWYQQALGQGPQFIFQYYEEEERQRGNFPDRFSGHQFPNYSSELNVNALLLGDSALYLCASGNRDRVYEQYFGPGTRLTVT.

J is TRBJ1-3 and V is TRBV14, with 11 bases identical to TRBD1. CDR1 and CDR2 (germline): SGHDN, FVKESK. The length of the CDR3 is 15 residues. The trim removed 5 bases at V and 6 bases at J, leaving 6 bases unmatched. This CDR3 is CASSTRTGGANTIYF. The CDR3 DNA reads as TGTGCCAGCAGCACCAGGACAGGGGGCGCAAACACCATATATTTT.

Comments on this clone: The sample has other DNA sequences that encode this CDR3 too. The V gene is TRBV9, the J gene TRBJ2-3; 9 nucleotides align to TRBD2. The CDR3 length is 15 residues. Germline CDR1 SGDLS, CDR2 YYNGEE. J lost 1 base, V lost 1 base, and 1 base had no gene match. The CDR3 nucleotides read TGTGCCAGCAGCGTATTAGCGGGAGGCACAGATACGCAGTATTTT. This translates into CASSVLAGGTDTQYF.

This clone was picked up one time. The chain couples TRBV28 to TRBJ1-1, with 9 positions matching TRBD1. CDR1 is MDHEN, CDR2 SYDVKM, per germline. The trim removed 4 bases at V and 8 bases at J, leaving 11 bases unmatched. There are 15 residues in the CDR3. Here the CDR3 reads CASSWLFGTGSEAFF. The CDR3 DNA sequence: TGTGCCAGCAGTTGGCTTTTCGGGACAGGGAGCGAAGCTTTCTTT.

The chain couples TRBV6-6 to TRBJ1-1, with D maybe TRBD1 (5 bases). CDR1 is MNHNY, CDR2 SVGAGI, per germline (reference sequence). This CDR3 has 14 residues. Deletions cut 2 bases from V and 3 bases from J, with 10 bases between. CDR3 region: CASSYLGGDTEAFF. The DNA for the CDR3 is TGTGCCAGCAGTTACCTCGGGGGGGACACTGAAGCTTTCTTT.

This rearrangement joins TRBV19 to TRBJ2-7; possibly TRBD1 for D (6 bases). The CDR3 consists of 13 residues. The germline gives CDR1 LNHDA, CDR2 SQIVND (reference sequence). Trimming removed 5 bases at V and 6 bases at J, with 14 bases between. The CDR3 protein is CASSWQGIGEQYF. In DNA, the CDR3 is TGTGCCAGTAGTTGGCAGGGGATTGGCGAGCAGTACTTC.

This clone was counted a single time. The chain uses TRBV5-4 and TRBJ2-1; 7 positions agree with TRBD1. Germline V lookup: CDR1 SGHNT, CDR2 YYREEE (reference sequence). The ends lost 4 bases at V and 5 bases at J; junction bases unmatched: 15. The CDR3 is 17 residues long. CDR3 in DNA: TGTGCCAGCAGCAACCCCAACAAAGGGGGCAGGGACAATGAGCAGTTCTTC. Translation: CASSNPNKGGRDNEQFF.

A single count supports this clone. The rearrangement uses TRBV7-6 and TRBJ1-2, with D unresolved. This CDR3 region has 16 residues. The V gene lost 3 bases and the J gene lost 2 bases, with 16 bases spanning the gap. CDR1 is SGHVS and CDR2 is FNYEAQ in the germline V gene. The CDR3 coding sequence is TGTGCCAGCAGCTTCGAAATGCGGACGGGAAACTATGGCTACACCTTC. This gives the protein CASSFEMRTGNYGYTF.

This clone was recorded a few times. This chain uses TRBV15 with TRBJ2-3, with D possibly TRBD2 on 6 matching bases. This CDR3 comprises 15 residues. Germline CDR1 and CDR2: LNHNV and YYDKDF (reference sequence). Trimming shortened V by 4 bases and J by 4 bases, and 15 bases separated the two germline ends. As DNA, the CDR3 is TGTGCCACCAGCAAGGGGACTCTGGGGGCAGATACGCAGTATTTT. Translating it yields CATSKGTLGADTQYF.

The count of this clone is one. This sequence joins TRBV27 and TRBJ1-4; D remains ambiguous. Trimming shortened V by 0 bases and J by 4 bases, and 6 bases separated the two germline ends. The CDR3 runs 14 residues. Germline V gene sequence: CDR1 MNHEY, CDR2 SMNVEV (reference sequence). In DNA, the CDR3 is TGTGCCAGCAGTTTATCCACGGGTAATGAAAAACTGTTTTTT. Its translation is CASSLSTGNEKLFF.

The chain employs TRBV5-1 and TRBJ1-1, with a possible D match to TRBD1 (5 bases). Per the germline V gene, CDR1 is SGHRS and CDR2 is YFSETQ. V was clipped by 1 base and J by 4 bases, with 14 bases between them. CDR3 length: 15 residues. CDR3 amino acids: CASSLSEDMSTEAFF. DNA of the CDR3: TGCGCCAGCAGCTTGAGCGAGGACATGAGCACTGAAGCTTTCTTT.

The gene calls are TRBV29-1 and TRBJ2-1, with TRBD2 identical over 11 bases. CDR1 and CDR2 (germline): SQVTM, ANQGSEA. After removal of 2 bases from V and 8 bases from J, the junction contained 5 bases not matched to a gene. CDR3 length equals 14 residues. The CDR3 DNA follows: TGCAGCGTTGAATTAGCGGGAGGGCCCCATGAGCAGTTCTTC. Its protein is CSVELAGGPHEQFF.

The rearrangement joins TRBV5-4 to TRBJ1-2; D is unresolved. The V end was cut by 4 bases, the J end by 2 bases, with 9 bases between. The CDR3 runs 13 residues. CDR1 and CDR2 from the germline V gene are SGHNT and YYREEE (reference sequence). CDR3 in amino acids: CASSLQNNYGYTF. The CDR3 DNA follows: TGTGCCAGCAGCCTACAGAACAACTATGGCTACACCTTC.

This sequence joins TRBV5-6 and TRBJ2-7; D is possibly TRBD1 (6 bases). This CDR3 contains 14 residues. Deletions cut 2 bases from V and 2 bases from J, with 11 bases between. Germline CDR1 reads SGHDT; CDR2 reads YYEEEE. This chain's CDR3 is CASSFWGPTYEQYF. The CDR3 nucleotides read TGTGCCAGCAGCTTTTGGGGGCCGACCTACGAGCAGTACTTC.

The CDR3 region is CASSSPRTGKTYEQYF. DNA of the CDR3: TGTGCCAGCAGTTCCCCTAGGACAGGGAAAACCTACGAGCAGTACTTC. This chain uses TRBV6-5 with TRBJ2-7, with 8 bases identical to TRBD1. The CDR3 is 16 residues long. Germline V CDR1 and CDR2: MNHEY, SVGAGI. V lost 4 bases to trimming and J lost 2 bases; unmatched junction nucleotides: 10.

Turning to this clone: The same CDR3 is also encoded by other DNA sequences in this sample. The chain recombines TRBV7-9 with TRBJ2-5; 11 bases align to TRBD2. CDR1 is SEHNR, CDR2 FQNEAQ, per germline (reference sequence). J lost 2 bases, V lost 4 bases, and 6 bases had no gene match. The length of the CDR3 is 16 residues. In nucleotides, the CDR3 is TGTGCCAGCAGCTCTTCCGGGACTAGCGGACAAGAGACCCAGTACTTC. It is translated as CASSSSGTSGQETQYF.

This clone was seen more than once but under ten times. V usage is TRBV4-2 and J usage is TRBJ2-1, with D uncertain. The ends were cut back, 0 bases at V and 0 bases at J, with 6 bases in the middle. Germline loops: CDR1 LGHNA, CDR2 YNFKEQ. The CDR3 consists of 15 residues. The CDR3 is CASSQEQSSYNEQFF. The CDR3 bases are TGTGCCAGCAGCCAAGAACAGAGCTCCTACAATGAGCAGTTCTTC.